These 25 T cell receptor beta chains were all obtained from the same sample, sequenced in a study of shared T cell receptors in the human thymus. Measured with immunoSEQ multiplex PCR; TCRdb has only the in-frame clones, and not every one. Of almost 550,000 clones in the sample, 70% to 80% are singletons; the top ten hold 0.01% to 0.015%. The data were also submitted as part of a second study, on human thymus T cells.

Input material: thymocytes. These receptors were taken from a boy under two years old with a congenital heart defect.

The rearrangement uses TRBV7-9 and TRBJ1-2; D call uncertain. V lost 5 bases to trimming and J lost 7 bases, with 14 bases between them. This CDR3 comprises 13 residues. The germline V gene encodes CDR1 SEHNR and CDR2 FQNEAQ (reference sequence). CDR3 protein: CASSPQSSGGYTF. The CDR3 bases are TGTGCCAGCAGCCCTCAGTCGTCGGGTGGCTACACCTTC.

The chain uses TRBV27 and TRBJ2-1; maybe TRBD1 (6 bases). The CDR3 has 15 residues. V lost 4 bases, J lost 1 base, and 11 bases lay in between. Germline loops: CDR1 MNHEY, CDR2 SMNVEV (reference sequence). Written as DNA, the CDR3 is TGTGCCAGCAGTTCTACACAGGGATCCTACAATGAGCAGTTCTTC. It translates to CASSSTQGSYNEQFF.

The chain carries TRBV10-3 and TRBJ2-7, with 7 bases identical to TRBD2. Germline CDR1 and CDR2: ENHRY and SYGVKD. J gave up 5 bases and V 3 bases, and 10 bases lay outside the gene matches. This CDR3 has 15 residues. The CDR3 bases are TGTGCCATCAGTGACGGGCGGGAGAAGAAGAACGAGCAGTACTTC. Translated, it gives CAISDGREKKNEQYF.

V and J are TRBV5-1 and TRBJ2-1, with 12 nucleotides matching TRBD2. The V and J ends lost 4 bases and 2 bases, in that order; junction bases with no gene match: 13. The CDR3 spans 19 residues. Germline V lookup: CDR1 SGHRS, CDR2 YFSETQ. The CDR3 sequence: CASSQKTSGGTLTYNEQFF. The DNA of the CDR3 is TGCGCCAGCAGCCAAAAGACTAGCGGGGGCACCCTCACCTACAATGAGCAGTTCTTC.

This chain connects TRBV4-1 to TRBJ2-3; tentative D call: TRBD1 (6 bases). Germline V gene lookup returns CDR1 MGHRA and CDR2 YSYEKL. V was trimmed by 4 bases and J by 6 bases, leaving 14 bases between them. This CDR3 is 14 amino acids long. As DNA, the CDR3 is TGCGCCAGCAGCCCCAGACAGGTCTTGGATACGCAGTATTTT. It translates to CASSPRQVLDTQYF.

The chain uses TRBV27 and TRBJ2-3, with 11 nucleotides matching TRBD2. Trimming cost V 5 bases and J 1 base; bases outside gene matches: 8. Germline V CDR1 and CDR2: MNHEY, SMNVEV (reference sequence). The CDR3 has 17 residues. The CDR3 nucleotides read TGTGCCAGCAGTGTACTAGCGGGAGAGTGGGGCACAGATACGCAGTATTTT. It translates to CASSVLAGEWGTDTQYF.

The chain links TRBV10-1 to TRBJ1-5, with D perhaps matching TRBD1 (6 bases). V dropped 7 bases and J dropped 7 bases, with 20 bases sitting between them. The CDR3 is 15 residues long. Germline assignment: CDR1 WNHNN and CDR2 SYGVQD (reference sequence). The CDR3 sequence: CASNVLTGSRQPQHF. CDR3 in DNA: TGCGCCAGCAATGTATTAACAGGGTCTCGGCAGCCCCAGCATTTT.

This clone was seen a few times. CDR3 loop: CASSLSRGGTNTEAFF. In DNA form, the CDR3 reads TGTGCCAGCAGCCTCTCCCGAGGGGGAACCAACACTGAAGCTTTCTTT. This chain links TRBV5-8 with TRBJ1-1; the D gene is possibly TRBD1 (6 bases). This CDR3 contains 16 residues. V was cut by 4 bases and J by 2 bases, with 18 bases left in between. CDR1 is SGHTS, CDR2 YDEGEE, per germline.

The rearrangement links TRBV18 to TRBJ1-1; D call uncertain. The CDR3 extends over 14 amino acids. The germline V and J ends were trimmed by 3 bases and 6 bases, with 14 bases remaining between them. Germline CDR1 reads KGHSH; CDR2 reads LQKENI. The CDR3 sequence is CASSPTSLRSEAFF. In DNA form, the CDR3 reads TGTGCCAGCTCACCTACGTCTTTGAGGTCTGAAGCTTTCTTT.

This chain joins TRBV14 and TRBJ2-7, with 10 positions matching TRBD2. The CDR3 consists of 15 residues. With 0 bases clipped from V and 3 bases from J, the junction kept 2 bases outside the gene matches. From germline, CDR1 is SGHDN and CDR2 FVKESK. The CDR3 loop is CASSQDRTSGYEQYF. CDR3 DNA sequence: TGTGCCAGCAGCCAAGACCGGACTAGCGGCTACGAGCAGTACTTC.

This clone appeared a single time. The chain has TRBV28 and TRBJ2-3, with 7 bases aligning to TRBD1. Germline-derived CDR1 and CDR2 are MDHEN and SYDVKM. CDR3 length equals 16 residues. V shed 4 bases, J shed 0 bases, and the junction held 7 bases outside the gene matches. Here the CDR3 DNA reads TGTGCCAGCAGTTACAGGGGAGCGCTGAGCACAGATACGCAGTATTTT. Amino acid sequence: CASSYRGALSTDTQYF. Variable domain in full (rest from reference TRBV28 and TRBJ2-3): DVKVTQSSRYLVKRTGEKVFLECVQDMDHENMFWYRQDPGLGLRLIYFSYDVKMKEKGDIPEGYSVSREKKERFSLILESASTNQTSMYLCASSYRGALSTDTQYFGPGTRLTVL.

CDR3 coding DNA: TGTGCCAGCAGGCCTCGCGAGCTAGCCAAAAACATTCAGTACTTC. It yields the protein CASRPRELAKNIQYF. The rearrangement joins TRBV27 to TRBJ2-4; D remains ambiguous. The germline CDR1 and CDR2 sequences are MNHEY and SMNVEV (reference sequence). Between the trimmed V and J ends, which lost 6 bases and 0 bases, there was a span of 12 bases. This CDR3 is built from 15 residues.

The chain is built from TRBV4-1 and TRBJ1-2, with TRBD1 as a possible D gene (6 bases). Germline V gene data show CDR1 as MGHRA and CDR2 as YSYEKL. V gave up 2 bases and J gave up 0 bases, with 13 bases separating them. This CDR3 comprises 16 residues. As DNA, the CDR3 is TGCGCCAGCAGCCAACCAGGGGCAGGGGCTAACTATGGCTACACCTTC. It is translated as CASSQPGAGANYGYTF.

This clone was recorded a few times. The chain recombines TRBV6-1 with TRBJ2-7, with 9 bases that match TRBD1. The V gene's germline CDR1 is MNHNS and CDR2 SASEGT. The CDR3 has 13 amino acids. CDR3 coding DNA: TGTGCGGTTGTAAGGGACAGGGCCTACGAGCAGTACTTC. Protein sequence: CAVVRDRAYEQYF.

The V and J genes are TRBV2 and TRBJ2-7; a possible D gene is TRBD1 (6 bases). The germline gives CDR1 SNHLY, CDR2 FYNNEI. The CDR3 is 12 amino acids. Trimming cost V 6 bases and J 3 bases, with 9 bases left between them. CDR3 DNA sequence: TGTGCCAGCAGCCGACAGGACTACGAGCAGTACTTC. It yields the protein CASSRQDYEQYF.

The rearrangement joins TRBV7-2 to TRBJ1-1, with 8 bases matching TRBD1. Trimming at V came to 1 base and at J to 3 bases, leaving 4 bases not matched to a gene. The CDR3 length is 15 residues. From germline, CDR1 is SGHTA and CDR2 FQGNSA. The DNA of the CDR3 is TGTGCCAGCAGCTTAGACGAGGACAGGGACACTGAAGCTTTCTTT. The encoded protein is CASSLDEDRDTEAFF.

This clone has only a few counts. The rearrangement joins TRBV2 to TRBJ1-3, with 7 bases that match TRBD1. Trimming cost V 6 bases and J 0 bases; bases outside gene matches: 5. The CDR3 spans 15 residues. CDR1 is SNHLY and CDR2 is FYNNEI in the germline V gene. This CDR3 reads CASRNRGLSGNTIYF. In nucleotides, the CDR3 is TGTGCCAGCAGGAACAGGGGCCTCTCTGGAAACACCATATATTTT.

The chain joins TRBV5-1 to TRBJ1-2; 7 positions agree with TRBD1. The V gene end was trimmed by 4 bases and the J gene end by 3 bases; junction bases not matched to a gene: 9. Germline V gene sequence: CDR1 SGHRS, CDR2 YFSETQ. The CDR3 contains 15 residues. The CDR3 here is CASSPDDRAYYGYTF. CDR3 sequence (DNA): TGCGCCAGCAGCCCCGACGACAGGGCTTACTATGGCTACACCTTC. Based on the CDR3 plus reference TRBV5-1 and TRBJ1-2, the full variable domain is KAGVTQTPRYLIKTRGQQVTLSCSPISGHRSVSWYQQTPGQGLQFLFEYFSETQRNKGNFPGRFSGRQFSNSRSEMNVSTLELGDSALYLCASSPDDRAYYGYTFGSGTRLTVV.

J is TRBJ2-7 and V is TRBV7-2, with 8 bases that match TRBD1. This CDR3 has 16 amino acids. Germline CDR1 reads SGHTA; CDR2 reads FQGNSA. J lost 4 bases, V lost 0 bases, and 8 bases had no gene match. The CDR3 sequence: CASSLALRTGNYEQYF. DNA of the CDR3: TGTGCCAGCAGCTTAGCGCTGAGGACAGGGAATTACGAGCAGTACTTC.

The chain couples TRBV28 to TRBJ2-7, with 11 nucleotides matching TRBD2. After removal of 5 bases from V and 0 bases from J, the junction contained 3 bases not matched to a gene. Germline CDR1 reads MDHEN; CDR2 reads SYDVKM. The CDR3 covers 15 residues. CDR3 region: CASSPLAGDSYEQYF. The CDR3 nucleotides read TGTGCCAGCAGTCCACTAGCGGGAGACTCCTACGAGCAGTACTTC.

This clone was seen a single time. V usage is TRBV30 and J usage is TRBJ2-7, with TRBD2 matching 8 bases. The V segment lost 4 bases and the J segment 6 bases; nucleotides outside the gene matches: 8. The germline CDR1 and CDR2 sequences are GTSNPN and SVGIG (reference sequence). The CDR3 has 13 residues. CDR3 DNA: TGTGCCTGGAATTTGGCGGGAGGATGCGAGCAGTACTTC. This sequence encodes CAWNLAGGCEQYF.

The chain has TRBV27 and TRBJ1-3; no clear D gene. The CDR3 contains 11 residues. CDR1 is MNHEY and CDR2 is SMNVEV in the germline V gene (reference sequence). The V and J ends lost 6 bases and 7 bases respectively, with 7 bases between them. The CDR3 coding sequence is TGTGCCAGCAGCCGAGGGAACACCATATATTTT. This translates into CASSRGNTIYF.

The chain uses TRBV18 and TRBJ2-1, with D possibly matching TRBD2 (5 bases). The CDR3 covers 15 residues. Germline V lookup: CDR1 KGHSH, CDR2 LQKENI. Trimming took off 6 bases at V and 10 bases at J, with 22 bases between the two ends. CDR3 sequence: CASSPSRHLRREQFF. The CDR3 DNA reads as TGTGCCAGCTCTCCTTCCCGACACCTAAGGAGGGAGCAGTTCTTC.

This rearrangement joins TRBV9 to TRBJ2-6; 9 positions match TRBD1. J was trimmed by 1 base and V by 8 bases; bases with no gene match: 10. Germline CDR1 reads SGDLS; CDR2 reads YYNGEE. This CDR3 has 17 amino acids. The CDR3 DNA sequence: TGTGCCAGTAGGGGCTGGACAGGGGCTTCTGGGGCCAACGTCCTGACTTTC. Protein: CASRGWTGASGANVLTF.

The chain is built from TRBV4-1 and TRBJ1-1; 10 bases map to TRBD1. Germline CDR1 reads MGHRA; CDR2 reads YSYEKL. J lost 3 bases, V lost 4 bases, and 2 bases had no gene match. This CDR3 has 14 amino acids. The CDR3 loop reads CASSRGTGDTEAFF. The CDR3, as DNA: TGCGCCAGCAGCCGGGGGACAGGGGACACTGAAGCTTTCTTT.